The T cell receptor beta chain under discussion was sequenced for a study of identical twins. Findings of the study overall: Recombination models fit unrelated individuals' TCR alpha sharing but underestimated twins'.

TCRdb redid the calling of the 5' RACE reads with MiXCR, one entry per CDR3 protein. The top ten clones hold 2.9% of a sample with about 470,000 distinct CDR3 sequences, 24% of them seen once. This clonotype was seen only a few times. Its specificity is unknown. Germline lookup yields CDR1 MNHEY and CDR2 SVGAGI. The length of the CDR3 is 14 residues. The ends were cut back, 2 bases at V and 6 bases at J, with 8 bases in the middle. The data were also submitted as part of a second study, on T cells expressing NK-cell markers.

The V gene is TRBV6-5, the J gene TRBJ1-6; D perhaps matches TRBD1 (5 bases). The TCR was taken from a young woman in good health. Material: CD4+ T cells sorted from blood. CDR3 in amino acids: CASSYRGTNSPLHF. In DNA form, the CDR3 reads TGTGCCAGCAGTTACAGGGGAACTAATTCACCCCTCCACTTT.